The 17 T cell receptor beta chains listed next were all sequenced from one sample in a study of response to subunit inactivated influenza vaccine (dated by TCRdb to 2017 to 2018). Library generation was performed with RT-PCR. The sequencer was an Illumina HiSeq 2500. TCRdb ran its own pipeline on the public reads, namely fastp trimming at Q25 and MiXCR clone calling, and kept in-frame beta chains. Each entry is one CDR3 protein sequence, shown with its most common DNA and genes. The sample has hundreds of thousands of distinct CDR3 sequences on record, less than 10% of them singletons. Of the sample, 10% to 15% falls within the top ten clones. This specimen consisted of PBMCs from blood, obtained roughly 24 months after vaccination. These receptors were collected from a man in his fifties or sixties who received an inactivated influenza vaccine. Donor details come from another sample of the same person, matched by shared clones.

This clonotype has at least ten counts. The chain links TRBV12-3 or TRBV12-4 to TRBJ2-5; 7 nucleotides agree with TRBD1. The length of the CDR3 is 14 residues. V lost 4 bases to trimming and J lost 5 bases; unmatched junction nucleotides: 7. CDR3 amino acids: CASSSTGYSETQYF. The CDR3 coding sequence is TGTGCCAGCAGTTCGACAGGGTATTCCGAGACCCAGTACTTC.

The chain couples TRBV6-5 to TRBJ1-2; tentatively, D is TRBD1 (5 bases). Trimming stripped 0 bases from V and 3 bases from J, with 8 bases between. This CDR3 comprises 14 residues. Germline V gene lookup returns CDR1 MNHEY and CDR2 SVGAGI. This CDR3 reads CASSYSGGDYGYTF. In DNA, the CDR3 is TGTGCCAGCAGTTACTCCGGGGGAGACTATGGCTACACCTTC.

This CDR3 reads CASRNWTSGSHEQYF. DNA of the CDR3: TGTGCCAGCAGAAACTGGACTAGCGGGAGCCACGAGCAGTACTTC. The chain recombines TRBV6-2 or TRBV6-3 with TRBJ2-7, with TRBD2 matching over 13 bases. The V segment lost 6 bases and the J segment 5 bases; nucleotides outside the gene matches: 7. This CDR3 is built from 15 residues. From germline, CDR1 is MNHEY and CDR2 SVGEGT.

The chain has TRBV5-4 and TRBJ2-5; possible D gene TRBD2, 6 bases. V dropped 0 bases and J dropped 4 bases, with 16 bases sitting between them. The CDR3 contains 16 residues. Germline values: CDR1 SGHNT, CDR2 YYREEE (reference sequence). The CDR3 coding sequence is TGTGCCAGCAGCTTGGCCATGGGGCTAGCGCTAGAGACCCAGTACTTC. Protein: CASSLAMGLALETQYF. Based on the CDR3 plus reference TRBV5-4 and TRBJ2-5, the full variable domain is ETGVTQSPTHLIKTRGQQVTLRCSSQSGHNTVSWYQQALGQGPQFIFQYYREEENGRGNFPPRFSGLQFPNYSSELNVNALELDDSALYLCASSLAMGLALETQYFGPGTRLLVL.

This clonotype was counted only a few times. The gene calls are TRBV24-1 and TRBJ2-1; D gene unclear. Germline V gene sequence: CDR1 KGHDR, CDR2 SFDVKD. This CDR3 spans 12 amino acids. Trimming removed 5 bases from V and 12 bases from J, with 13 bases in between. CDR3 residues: CATSAEPDGQFF. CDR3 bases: TGTGCCACCAGTGCAGAGCCCGATGGGCAGTTCTTC.

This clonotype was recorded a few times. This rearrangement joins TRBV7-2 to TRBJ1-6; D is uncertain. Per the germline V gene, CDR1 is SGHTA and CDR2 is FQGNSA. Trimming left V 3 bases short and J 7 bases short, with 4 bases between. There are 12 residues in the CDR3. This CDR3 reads CASSFQNSPLHF. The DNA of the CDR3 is TGTGCCAGCAGCTTCCAGAATTCACCCCTCCACTTT.

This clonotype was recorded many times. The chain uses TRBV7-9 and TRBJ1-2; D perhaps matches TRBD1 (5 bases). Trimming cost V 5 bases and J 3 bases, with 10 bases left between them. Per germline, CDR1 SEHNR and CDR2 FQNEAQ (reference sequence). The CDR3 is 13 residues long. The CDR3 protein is CASSRDSDYGYTF. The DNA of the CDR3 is TGTGCCAGCAGCCGAGACAGCGACTATGGCTACACCTTC.

CDR3 coding DNA: TGTGCCAGCAGTTTATACCCTATGCAGCCCCAGCATTTT. Its translation is CASSLYPMQPQHF. The J gene is TRBJ1-5, the V gene TRBV28, with D hard to call. The CDR3 runs to 13 residues. Trimming stripped 1 base from V and 7 bases from J, with 8 bases between. Germline-derived CDR1 and CDR2 are MDHEN and SYDVKM.

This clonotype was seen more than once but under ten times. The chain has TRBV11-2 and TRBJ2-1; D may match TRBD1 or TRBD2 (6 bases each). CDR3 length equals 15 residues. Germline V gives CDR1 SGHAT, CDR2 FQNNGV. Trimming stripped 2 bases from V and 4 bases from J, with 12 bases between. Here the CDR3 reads CASSLIGGPYNEQFF. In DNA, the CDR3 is TGTGCCAGCAGCTTAATTGGGGGGCCTTACAATGAGCAGTTCTTC.

CDR3 DNA sequence: TGCAGTGCCCCCAGATCCGGGATAGGGGATTCACCCCTCCACTTT. It specifies CSAPRSGIGDSPLHF. This chain links TRBV20-1 with TRBJ1-6; a weak D match, TRBD1 (5 bases). This CDR3 contains 15 residues. CDR1 and CDR2 from the germline V gene are DFQATT and SNEGSKA (reference sequence). With 6 bases removed from V and 8 bases from J, the gap between germline ends came to 20 bases.

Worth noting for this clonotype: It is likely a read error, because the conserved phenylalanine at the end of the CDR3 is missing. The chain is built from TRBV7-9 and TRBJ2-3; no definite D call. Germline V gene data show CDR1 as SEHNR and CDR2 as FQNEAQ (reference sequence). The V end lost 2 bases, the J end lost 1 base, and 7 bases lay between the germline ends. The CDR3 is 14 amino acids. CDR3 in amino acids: CASSLTRGTDTQYS. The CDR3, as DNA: TGTGCCAGCAGCTTAACCAGAGGCACAGATACGCAGTATTCT.

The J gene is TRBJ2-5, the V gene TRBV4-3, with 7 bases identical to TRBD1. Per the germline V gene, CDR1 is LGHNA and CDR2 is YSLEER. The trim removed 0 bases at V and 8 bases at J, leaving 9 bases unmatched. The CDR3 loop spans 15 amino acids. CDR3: CASSQEVNRGKTQYF. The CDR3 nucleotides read TGCGCCAGCAGCCAAGAAGTTAACAGGGGAAAAACCCAGTACTTC.

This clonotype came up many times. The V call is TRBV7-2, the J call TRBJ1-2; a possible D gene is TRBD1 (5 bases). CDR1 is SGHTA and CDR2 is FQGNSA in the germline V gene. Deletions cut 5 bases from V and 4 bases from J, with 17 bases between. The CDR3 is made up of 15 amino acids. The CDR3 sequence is CASSAGPIRVYGYTF. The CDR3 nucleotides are TGTGCCAGCAGCGCGGGACCAATCCGGGTCTATGGCTACACCTTC. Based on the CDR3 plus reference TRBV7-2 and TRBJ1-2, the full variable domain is GAGVSQSPSNKVTEKGKDVELRCDPISGHTALYWYRQSLGQGLEFLIYFQGNSAPDKSGLPSDRFSAERTGGSVSTLTIQRTQQEDSAVYLCASSAGPIRVYGYTFGSGTRLTVV.

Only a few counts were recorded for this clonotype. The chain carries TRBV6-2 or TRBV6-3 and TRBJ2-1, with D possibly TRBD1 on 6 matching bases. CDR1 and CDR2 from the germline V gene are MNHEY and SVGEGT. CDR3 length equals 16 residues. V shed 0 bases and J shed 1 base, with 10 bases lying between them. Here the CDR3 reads CASSYSPGVSYNEQFF. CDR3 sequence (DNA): TGTGCCAGCAGTTACTCACCAGGGGTATCCTACAATGAGCAGTTCTTC.

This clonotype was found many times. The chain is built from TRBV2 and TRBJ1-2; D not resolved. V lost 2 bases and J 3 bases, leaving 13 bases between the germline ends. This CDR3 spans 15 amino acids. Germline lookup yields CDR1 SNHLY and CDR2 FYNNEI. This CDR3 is CASSERALPDYGYTF. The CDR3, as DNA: TGTGCCAGCAGTGAAAGGGCCCTACCAGACTATGGCTACACCTTC.

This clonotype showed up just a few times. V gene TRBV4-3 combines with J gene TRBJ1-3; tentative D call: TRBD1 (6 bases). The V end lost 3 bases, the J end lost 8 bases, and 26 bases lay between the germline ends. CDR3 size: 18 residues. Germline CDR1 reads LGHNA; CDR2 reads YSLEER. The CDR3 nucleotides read TGCGCCAGCAGCCAGGATGTCATGAGGGACAACTTCTGGCACACCATATATTTT. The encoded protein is CASSQDVMRDNFWHTIYF.

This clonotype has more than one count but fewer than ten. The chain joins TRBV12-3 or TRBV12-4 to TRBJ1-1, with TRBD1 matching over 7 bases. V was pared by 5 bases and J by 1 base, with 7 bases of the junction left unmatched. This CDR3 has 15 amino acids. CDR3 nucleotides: TGTGCCAGCAGTAACCACAGGGGTTGGAACACTGAAGCTTTCTTT. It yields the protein CASSNHRGWNTEAFF.